This T cell receptor (beta chain) was sequenced during a study of blood T cells in healthy people across ages. Study-wide results and limits: Naive T cell percentage by flow cytometry tracked strongly with beta diversity. Naive and antigen-experienced cells could not be conclusively compared, given unsorted PBMCs.

Germline loops: CDR1 WNHNN, CDR2 SYGVQD (reference sequence). This CDR3 is built from 16 residues. The V segment lost 0 bases and the J segment 11 bases; nucleotides outside the gene matches: 12. Together with a sample-barcoded 5' primer, a J-beta primer mix was included in a second PCR lasting roughly 7 to 11 cycles. MiXCR was run by TCRdb on the 5' RACE reads, yielding one entry per CDR3 protein. The table shows over 600,000 distinct CDR3 sequences, with around half occurring only once. In regard to this clonotype: Its antigen is unidentified.

PBMCs, at least 6 million per sample, were isolated. Extraction of total RNA produced a minimum of 5.5 micrograms from each sample. The chain employs TRBV10-1 and TRBJ2-5, with TRBD2 identical over 10 bases. Input material: blood. The receptor comes from an elderly man in good health. Here the CDR3 DNA reads TGCGCCAGCAGTGAGTCGGCTAGCGGGGGTCACAATGAGCAGTACTTC. Its protein product is CASSESASGGHNEQYF.